This TCR beta chain was recorded in a study of graft-versus-host responses after intestinal transplantation. Per germline, CDR1 SEHNR and CDR2 FQNEAQ (reference sequence). The trim removed 2 bases at V and 1 base at J, leaving 10 bases unmatched. The CDR3 is 17 amino acids. Libraries were prepared by immunoSEQ multiplex PCR; TCRdb keeps only in-frame clonotypes and omits some of them. The data show about 59,000 clones, 85% to 95% seen once. In this sample, this clone turned up a few times. Its antigen is not known. The rearrangement joins TRBV7-9 to TRBJ1-1, with 7 bases that match TRBD1. This receptor was taken from a human donor who was the organ donor for an intestinal transplant. Sequences were derived from unstimulated CD4+ T cells sorted from spleen or lymph node cells, sampled before transplant. CDR3 protein: CASSLLALRQGNTEAFF. CDR3 bases: TGTGCCAGCAGCTTACTTGCCCTTAGACAGGGGAACACTGAAGCTTTCTTT.